This entry describes one T cell receptor (beta chain). Per germline, CDR1 MDHEN and CDR2 SYDVKM. This CDR3 is 16 amino acids long. Trimming shortened V by 5 bases and J by 8 bases, and 21 bases separated the two germline ends. The record originates from a study of blood T cell repertoires in COVID-19. Data came from immunoSEQ multiplex PCR; TCRdb stores just in-frame clones and leaves some out. The sample lists roughly 55,000 clones; 79% were seen once. The sequence was collected from a man in his sixties with acute or convalescent COVID-19. This rearrangement joins TRBV28 to TRBJ1-4; D gene unclear. Sequenced: peripheral blood. The CDR3 region is CASSVGGGSSREKLFF. The CDR3 DNA follows: TGTGCCAGCAGTGTCGGCGGCGGTTCTTCTAGGGAAAAACTGTTTTTT. The complete variable domain, with remaining parts taken from reference TRBV28 and TRBJ1-4, reads DVKVTQSSRYLVKRTGEKVFLECVQDMDHENMFWYRQDPGLGLRLIYFSYDVKMKEKGDIPEGYSVSREKKERFSLILESASTNQTSMYLCASSVGGGSSREKLFFGSGTQLSVL.